The 10 T cell receptor beta chains below come from one sample, sequenced in a study of type 1 regulatory T cells. TCRdb re-derived calls from the reads in MiXCR, one entry per CDR3 protein. The repertoire includes 55,000 to 65,000 distinct CDR3 sequences, less than 65% of them detected once, and around 1.9% sits in the top ten. These receptors have no identified antigens. Material: cultured non-Tr1 T cells, either the whole culture or a sorted T cell fraction (not recorded which). These receptor sequences come from a human donor in good health.

The chain couples TRBV12-3 or TRBV12-4 to TRBJ2-1; D tentatively reads TRBD1 or TRBD2 (5 bases each). V was clipped by 6 bases and J by 7 bases, with 16 bases between them. The CDR3 extends over 14 amino acids. This CDR3 is CASRGRAWGNEQFF. The DNA for the CDR3 is TGTGCCAGCAGGGGCCGGGCCTGGGGGAATGAGCAGTTCTTC.

The V call is TRBV4-1, the J call TRBJ1-5; D ambiguous. The CDR3 is 14 residues long. V lost 1 base and J 2 bases, leaving 6 bases between the germline ends. CDR1 and CDR2 from the germline V gene are MGHRA and YSYEKL. The CDR3 loop is CASSQVPGNQPQHF. CDR3 bases: TGCGCCAGCAGCCAAGTTCCGGGCAATCAGCCCCAGCATTTT.

The chain joins TRBV12-3 or TRBV12-4 to TRBJ2-3; 7 nucleotides align to TRBD2. Trimming removed 5 bases from V and 3 bases from J; junction bases left unmatched: 11. This CDR3 contains 16 residues. The CDR3 DNA follows: TGTGCCAGCAGTCGGCGGGCGGGAGCCCTGACAGATACGCAGTATTTT. Its translation is CASSRRAGALTDTQYF.

The V and J genes are TRBV18 and TRBJ1-2; TRBD1 matches 7 bases. The trim removed 0 bases at V and 5 bases at J, leaving 6 bases unmatched. The CDR3 covers 15 residues. Germline V gene lookup returns CDR1 KGHSH and CDR2 LQKENI. CDR3 nucleotides: TGTGCCAGCTCACCACCGGGACAGTTGGTATATGGCTACACCTTC. Its translation is CASSPPGQLVYGYTF. The variable domain in full, with the rest retrieved from reference TRBV18 and TRBJ1-2, is NAGVMQNPRHLVRRRGQEARLRCSPMKGHSHVYWYRQLPEEGLKFMVYLQKENIIDESGMPKERFSAEFPKEGPSILRIQQVVRGDSAAYFCASSPPGQLVYGYTFGSGTRLTVV.

The V call is TRBV9, the J call TRBJ1-6, with D uncertain. This CDR3 is 15 amino acids long. The V gene lost 0 bases and the J gene lost 5 bases, with 9 bases spanning the gap. Germline V lookup: CDR1 SGDLS, CDR2 YYNGEE. This CDR3 is CASSVELEDNSPLHF. In nucleotides, the CDR3 is TGTGCCAGCAGCGTAGAATTGGAGGATAATTCACCCCTCCACTTT. The full variable domain, with the rest looked up from reference TRBV9 and TRBJ1-6, is DSGVTQTPKHLITATGQRVTLRCSPRSGDLSVYWYQQSLDQGLQFLIQYYNGEERAKGNILERFSAQQFPDLHSELNLSSLELGDSALYFCASSVELEDNSPLHFGNGTRLTVT.

The chain recombines TRBV5-1 with TRBJ1-2; D unclear. CDR3 length: 15 amino acids. Trimming cost V 0 bases and J 2 bases, with 11 bases left between them. CDR1 is SGHRS and CDR2 is YFSETQ in the germline V gene. The chain's CDR3 is CASSLGPSLNYGYTF. Written as DNA, the CDR3 is TGCGCCAGCAGCTTGGGTCCAAGCCTAAACTATGGCTACACCTTC.

This clonotype has only a few counts. This chain joins TRBV6-1 and TRBJ2-7; the match to TRBD1 covers 7 bases. The CDR3 has 14 residues. Looked up from germline, CDR1 is MNHNS and CDR2 is SASEGT. Losses at the gene ends were 3 bases for V and 2 bases for J; bases not matched to a gene: 4. The CDR3 region has the DNA TGTGCCAGCAGTGAGGGACAGCCTACCTACGAGCAGTACTTC. Translated: CASSEGQPTYEQYF.

V is TRBV14 and J is TRBJ2-1; no definite D call. With 3 bases removed from V and 8 bases from J, the gap between germline ends came to 11 bases. From germline, CDR1 is SGHDN and CDR2 FVKESK. The CDR3 spans 13 residues. The CDR3 is CASSQGIFDEQFF. CDR3 nucleotides: TGTGCCAGCAGCCAGGGGATCTTCGATGAGCAGTTCTTC. The full variable domain, rest sourced from reference TRBV14 and TRBJ2-1, is EAGVTQFPSHSVIEKGQTVTLRCDPISGHDNLYWYRRVMGKEIKFLLHFVKESKQDESGMPNNRFLAERTGGTYSTLKVQPAELEDSGVYFCASSQGIFDEQFFGPGTRLTVL.

This chain joins TRBV4-2 and TRBJ1-4; the match to TRBD1 covers 7 bases. V lost 0 bases and J lost 10; bases outside the gene matches: 11. The CDR3 spans 16 residues. Germline assignment: CDR1 LGHNA and CDR2 YNFKEQ. The CDR3 is CASSQELGGQGGKLFF. CDR3 bases: TGTGCCAGCAGCCAAGAATTAGGAGGGCAGGGGGGAAAACTGTTTTTT.

The V call is TRBV7-2, the J call TRBJ2-7, with TRBD2 matching over 11 bases. The CDR3 contains 15 residues. Losses at the gene ends were 3 bases for V and 5 bases for J; bases not matched to a gene: 6. Per the germline V gene, CDR1 is SGHTA and CDR2 is FQGNSA. The CDR3 region has the DNA TGTGCCAGCAGCTTCCCGACTAGCGGGACCCACGAGCAGTACTTC. It yields the protein CASSFPTSGTHEQYF.